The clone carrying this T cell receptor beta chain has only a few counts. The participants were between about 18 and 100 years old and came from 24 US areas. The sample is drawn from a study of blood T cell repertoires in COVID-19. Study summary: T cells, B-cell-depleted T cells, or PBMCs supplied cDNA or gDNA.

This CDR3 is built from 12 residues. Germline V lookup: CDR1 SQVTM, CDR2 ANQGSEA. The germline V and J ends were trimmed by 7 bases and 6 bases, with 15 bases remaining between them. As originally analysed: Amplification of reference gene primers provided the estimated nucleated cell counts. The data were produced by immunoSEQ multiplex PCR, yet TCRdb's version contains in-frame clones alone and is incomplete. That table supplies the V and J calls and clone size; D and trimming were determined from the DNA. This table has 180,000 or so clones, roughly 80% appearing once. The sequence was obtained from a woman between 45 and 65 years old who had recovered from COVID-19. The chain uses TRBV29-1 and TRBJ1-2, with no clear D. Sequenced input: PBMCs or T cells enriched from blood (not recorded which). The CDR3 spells CSAGEGRNGYTF. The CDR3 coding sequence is TGCAGCGCTGGGGAGGGAAGAAATGGCTACACCTTC.